These 32 T cell receptor beta chains came from one sample sequenced in a study of memory CD4+ T cells and cytomegalovirus serostatus. Single viable CD3+CD4+CD8-CD45RO+ cells were sorted as the memory CD4+ T cells. TCRdb's copy holds only in-frame clones and misses some; the assay was immunoSEQ multiplex PCR. The data contain some 40,000 clones, 70% to 80% of them seen just once; the ten biggest clones take up less than 5.5%. Sequencing was performed on memory CD4+ T cells from blood. These receptors were collected from an adult in good health and CMV-seropositive.

The chain recombines TRBV9 with TRBJ2-1; the match to TRBD2 covers 14 bases. Trimming took 4 bases from V and 9 from J; bases not matched to a gene: 3. CDR3 length equals 14 residues. CDR1 and CDR2 (germline): SGDLS, YYNGEE. The chain's CDR3 is CASSPGLAGGEQFF. The DNA of the CDR3 is TGTGCCAGCAGCCCCGGACTAGCGGGAGGTGAGCAGTTCTTC.

The CDR3 bases are TGCGCCAGCAGCCGATCAGGGGGGCTCAAAACCCATGAAAAACTGTTTTTT. It encodes CASSRSGGLKTHEKLFF. The rearrangement links TRBV4-1 to TRBJ1-4, with 7 positions matching TRBD1. The CDR3 has 17 amino acids. J gave up 6 bases and V 4 bases, and 14 bases lay outside the gene matches. Germline values: CDR1 MGHRA, CDR2 YSYEKL.

This clone appeared a few times. The V gene is TRBV4-1, the J gene TRBJ1-2; D is possibly TRBD1 (6 bases). V lost 3 bases to trimming and J lost 5 bases, with 16 bases between them. Germline V gene lookup returns CDR1 MGHRA and CDR2 YSYEKL. This CDR3 is 15 amino acids long. This chain's CDR3 is CASSQQLTGGYGYTF. DNA for the CDR3: TGCGCCAGCAGCCAGCAATTGACAGGAGGGTATGGCTACACCTTC.

This clone came up a few times. The chain couples TRBV4-3 to TRBJ1-4, with D unclear. CDR3 length equals 17 residues. Trimming left V 0 bases short and J 3 bases short, with 14 bases between. Germline-derived CDR1 and CDR2 are LGHNA and YSLEER. The CDR3 DNA follows: TGCGCCAGCAGCCAAGAAGGCAGGATGGCAGCTAATGAAAAACTGTTTTTT. Its protein is CASSQEGRMAANEKLFF.

This clone was seen only once. The chain carries TRBV7-9 and TRBJ2-2; 10 nucleotides align to TRBD1. CDR1 SEHNR and CDR2 FQNEAQ come from the germline V gene (reference sequence). The V gene end was trimmed by 3 bases and the J gene end by 6 bases; junction bases not matched to a gene: 4. The CDR3 extends over 15 amino acids. DNA of the CDR3: TGTGCCAGCAGCTTGGGGACAGGGGAGGCCGGGGAGCTGTTTTTT. It encodes CASSLGTGEAGELFF.

V gene TRBV29-1 combines with J gene TRBJ2-1, with 7 bases that match TRBD1. The V segment lost 5 bases and the J segment 0 bases; nucleotides outside the gene matches: 4. CDR1 is SQVTM and CDR2 is ANQGSEA in the germline V gene. CDR3 size: 14 residues. The CDR3 coding sequence is TGCAGCGTTTCGACAGGGAGCTCCTACAATGAGCAGTTCTTC. This codes for CSVSTGSSYNEQFF.

The rearrangement links TRBV6-5 to TRBJ1-4, with no clear D. CDR3 length: 15 residues. From germline, CDR1 is MNHEY and CDR2 SVGAGI. The germline V and J ends were trimmed by 8 bases and 3 bases, with 16 bases remaining between them. For the CDR3, the DNA is TGTGCCAGCCCTTATCGGGCAGTTCCTAATGAAAAACTGTTTTTT. Its protein product is CASPYRAVPNEKLFF.

The rearrangement links TRBV2 to TRBJ2-7; D gene uncertain. CDR3 size: 15 residues. The germline V and J ends were trimmed by 7 bases and 2 bases, with 18 bases remaining between them. Germline lookup yields CDR1 SNHLY and CDR2 FYNNEI. For the CDR3, the DNA is TGTGCCAGCACACCCGTAAGCTCAACCCCCTACGAGCAGTACTTC. This codes for CASTPVSSTPYEQYF. Variable domain in full (rest from reference TRBV2 and TRBJ2-7): EPEVTQTPSHQVTQMGQEVILRCVPISNHLYFYWYRQILGQKVEFLVSFYNNEISEKSEIFDDQFSVERPDGSNFTLKIRSTKLEDSAMYFCASTPVSSTPYEQYFGPGTRLTVT.

The sample holds one count of this clone. For the CDR3, the DNA is TGTGCCAGCAGCTTAGACGGAGGGGGCGGCTACACCTTC. It yields the protein CASSLDGGGGYTF. V usage is TRBV7-9 and J usage is TRBJ1-2; 7 bases agree with TRBD1. The CDR3 has 13 amino acids. The germline CDR1 and CDR2 sequences are SEHNR and FQNEAQ (reference sequence). The J segment lost 8 bases and the V segment lost 1 base, leaving 4 bases of the junction unmatched. Complete variable domain (other parts from reference TRBV7-9 and TRBJ1-2): DTGVSQNPRHKITKRGQNVTFRCDPISEHNRLYWYRQTLGQGPEFLTYFQNEAQLEKSRLLSDRFSAERPKGSFSTLEIQRTEQGDSAMYLCASSLDGGGGYTFGSGTRLTVV.

J is TRBJ1-2 and V is TRBV5-1; D is ambiguous. The CDR3 extends over 14 amino acids. V was cut by 4 bases and J by 5 bases, with 15 bases left in between. Germline CDR1 and CDR2: SGHRS and YFSETQ. The CDR3: CASSPSTNPYGYTF. The CDR3 DNA sequence: TGCGCCAGCAGCCCCTCGACTAACCCGTATGGCTACACCTTC.

V is TRBV11-2 and J is TRBJ2-5, with 7 bases matching TRBD1. Unmatched junction bases numbered 4, after V lost 4 bases and J lost 5 bases. From germline, CDR1 is SGHAT and CDR2 FQNNGV. The CDR3 sequence is 13 residues long. The CDR3 is CASSWDSRETQYF. The CDR3 region has the DNA TGTGCCAGCAGCTGGGACAGCCGGGAGACCCAGTACTTC.

The CDR3 protein is CASSFGQADQPQHF. The CDR3 DNA reads as TGTGCCAGCAGCTTTGGGCAGGCCGATCAGCCCCAGCATTTT. This sequence joins TRBV5-5 and TRBJ1-5; D is uncertain. This CDR3 is built from 14 residues. Germline V lookup: CDR1 SGHKS, CDR2 YYEKEE (reference sequence). The V gene lost 2 bases and the J gene lost 5 bases, with 11 bases spanning the gap.

The CDR3 nucleotides read TGTGCCAGCAGCCGCCTAAACCCCGGACGGATGGGGATAGGGGTGACTGAAGCTTTCTTT. Amino acids: CASSRLNPGRMGIGVTEAFF. The chain recombines TRBV5-4 with TRBJ1-1; D may be TRBD1 (5 bases). Looked up from germline, CDR1 is SGHNT and CDR2 is YYREEE (reference sequence). Trimming removed 4 bases from V and 5 bases from J, with 33 bases in between. The CDR3 covers 20 residues. Based on the CDR3 plus reference TRBV5-4 and TRBJ1-1, the full variable domain is ETGVTQSPTHLIKTRGQQVTLRCSSQSGHNTVSWYQQALGQGPQFIFQYYREEENGRGNFPPRFSGLQFPNYSSELNVNALELDDSALYLCASSRLNPGRMGIGVTEAFFGQGTRLTVV.

The J gene is TRBJ1-4, the V gene TRBV5-1; a weak D match, TRBD1 (5 bases). CDR1 and CDR2 (germline): SGHRS, YFSETQ. Trimming removed 3 bases from V and 0 bases from J, with 18 bases in between. The CDR3 contains 18 residues. CDR3: CASSYGGGGPATNEKLFF. The CDR3 bases are TGCGCCAGCAGCTACGGCGGGGGTGGTCCTGCAACTAATGAAAAACTGTTTTTT.

The CDR3: CASSLAGLAGTNNEQFF. The CDR3 coding sequence is TGTGCCAGCAGCTTAGCCGGGCTAGCGGGTACGAACAATGAGCAGTTCTTC. The chain uses TRBV7-2 and TRBJ2-1, with 8 bases aligning to TRBD2. J was trimmed by 5 bases and V by 0 bases; bases with no gene match: 9. The germline CDR1 and CDR2 sequences are SGHTA and FQGNSA. The CDR3 covers 17 residues.

V usage is TRBV27 and J usage is TRBJ1-1, with D uncertain. Germline V lookup: CDR1 MNHEY, CDR2 SMNVEV (reference sequence). The CDR3 length is 12 residues. The V end lost 9 bases, the J end lost 11 bases, and 19 bases lay between the germline ends. In DNA form, the CDR3 reads TGTGCCAGTACCGTTAATCGTGTTTGGGCTTTCTTT. Encoded protein: CASTVNRVWAFF.

The V gene is TRBV5-8, the J gene TRBJ1-2; perhaps TRBD1 as D (5 bases). The V end was cut by 4 bases, the J end by 4 bases, with 17 bases between. Germline assignment: CDR1 SGHTS and CDR2 YDEGEE. The CDR3 runs to 15 residues. CDR3 loop: CASSTLMTAFYGYTF. DNA of the CDR3: TGTGCCAGCAGCACCTTAATGACAGCTTTCTATGGCTACACCTTC.

CDR3: CASSFTGSSYEQYF. For the CDR3, the DNA is TGTGCCAGCAGTTTCACAGGGAGTTCCTACGAGCAGTACTTC. This sequence joins TRBV28 and TRBJ2-7; weak D call: TRBD1 (6 bases). Trimming cost V 3 bases and J 1 base, with 10 bases left between them. The CDR3 has 14 residues. The germline V gene has CDR1 MDHEN and CDR2 SYDVKM.

The chain combines TRBV4-3 with TRBJ2-7, with D perhaps matching TRBD1 (5 bases). CDR3 length equals 14 residues. Per germline, CDR1 LGHNA and CDR2 YSLEER. V gave up 1 base and J gave up 6 bases, with 13 bases separating them. The CDR3 sequence: CASSQGHGRGEQYF. DNA of the CDR3: TGCGCCAGCAGCCAAGGGCACGGTAGGGGCGAGCAGTACTTC.

This clone came up a few times. The V and J genes are TRBV4-3 and TRBJ2-7; 8 nucleotides match TRBD2. After removal of 4 bases from V and 2 bases from J, the junction contained 7 bases not matched to a gene. This CDR3 comprises 15 residues. The germline V gene encodes CDR1 LGHNA and CDR2 YSLEER. The CDR3 sequence: CASSPDAGGPYEQYF. The CDR3 DNA sequence: TGCGCCAGCAGCCCAGACGCGGGGGGTCCCTACGAGCAGTACTTC.

V gene TRBV5-6 combines with J gene TRBJ2-7; the D is unclear. From germline, CDR1 is SGHDT and CDR2 YYEEEE. Trimming left V 4 bases short and J 1 base short, with 15 bases between. The CDR3 runs 15 residues. In DNA, the CDR3 is TGTGCCAGCAGCCGTCGGATGGGAAGGTCCTACGAGCAGTACTTC. It encodes CASSRRMGRSYEQYF.

The gene calls are TRBV28 and TRBJ1-5; no firm D call. CDR1 and CDR2 (germline): MDHEN, SYDVKM. Trimming shortened V by 4 bases and J by 3 bases, and 4 bases separated the two germline ends. The CDR3 spans 12 residues. The CDR3 sequence is CASSSLNQPQHF. The CDR3 DNA is TGTGCCAGCAGTTCGCTCAATCAGCCCCAGCATTTT.

This chain uses TRBV28 with TRBJ1-1; a possible D gene is TRBD1 (6 bases). This CDR3 contains 16 residues. Trimming removed 6 bases from V and 1 base from J, with 18 bases in between. CDR1 is MDHEN and CDR2 is SYDVKM in the germline V gene. The CDR3: CASRRGGGLGNTEAFF. CDR3 bases: TGTGCCAGCAGACGGGGTGGGGGCTTAGGGAACACTGAAGCTTTCTTT.

The chain combines TRBV5-4 with TRBJ1-6, with D hard to call. CDR1 and CDR2 (germline): SGHNT, YYREEE (reference sequence). The CDR3 covers 16 residues. The V end lost 3 bases, the J end lost 5 bases, and 15 bases lay between the germline ends. Written as DNA, the CDR3 is TGTGCCAGCAGCTCGGACCGATCGGGCCATAATTCACCCCTCCACTTT. Translation gives CASSSDRSGHNSPLHF.

This clone was recorded once. V and J are TRBV5-6 and TRBJ1-6, with D uncertain. CDR1 and CDR2 (germline): SGHDT, YYEEEE. This CDR3 is 13 amino acids long. V shed 1 base and J shed 8 bases, with 7 bases lying between them. Here the CDR3 reads CASSLFLDSPLHF. In DNA form, the CDR3 reads TGTGCCAGCAGCTTGTTTTTGGATTCACCCCTCCACTTT.

V and J are TRBV7-2 and TRBJ2-3; maybe TRBD2 (7 bases). The V end was cut by 0 bases, the J end by 4 bases, with 11 bases between. The CDR3 has 15 amino acids. Germline V gene data show CDR1 as SGHTA and CDR2 as FQGNSA. The CDR3 region has the DNA TGTGCCAGCAGCTTAGCGGGGGCGGGGGCAGATACGCAGTATTTT. It codes for CASSLAGAGADTQYF.

The chain carries TRBV19 and TRBJ2-2; TRBD1 matches at 9 bases. Germline V CDR1 and CDR2: LNHDA, SQIVND (reference sequence). V was pared by 5 bases and J by 5 bases, with 6 bases of the junction left unmatched. The CDR3 runs 15 residues. CDR3 DNA: TGTGCCAGTAGTTTCTCCGGGACAGGGACCGGGGAGCTGTTTTTT. Translation gives CASSFSGTGTGELFF.

The rearrangement uses TRBV18 and TRBJ1-1; D gene uncertain. Trimming shortened V by 6 bases and J by 1 base, and 15 bases separated the two germline ends. CDR3 length: 15 amino acids. Per the germline V gene, CDR1 is KGHSH and CDR2 is LQKENI. The CDR3 loop is CASSRPEVGNTEAFF. In DNA form, the CDR3 reads TGTGCCAGCTCCCGCCCCGAGGTGGGGAACACTGAAGCTTTCTTT. Combining the CDR3 with reference TRBV18 and TRBJ1-1 gives the whole variable domain NAGVMQNPRHLVRRRGQEARLRCSPMKGHSHVYWYRQLPEEGLKFMVYLQKENIIDESGMPKERFSAEFPKEGPSILRIQQVVRGDSAAYFCASSRPEVGNTEAFFGQGTRLTVV.

The J gene is TRBJ2-1, the V gene TRBV18; 10 nucleotides line up with TRBD2. The CDR3 is 16 residues long. Unmatched junction bases numbered 5, after V lost 4 bases and J lost 2 bases. Germline loops: CDR1 KGHSH, CDR2 LQKENI. The CDR3 spells CASSHGAGGAYNEQFF. DNA for the CDR3: TGTGCCAGCTCACACGGAGCGGGAGGGGCCTACAATGAGCAGTTCTTC.

The chain couples TRBV5-6 to TRBJ2-5; no reliable D call. The end of the DNA is better explained by TRBJ2-7, so the J call may be wrong. This CDR3 is built from 12 residues. CDR1 and CDR2 from the germline V gene are SGHDT and YYEEEE. In DNA form, the CDR3 reads TGTGCCAGCAGCTTGACTAACTACGAGCAGTACTTC. Its translation: CASSLTNYEQYF.

Comment on this clone: Other DNA sequences in the sample encode the same CDR3. The chain is built from TRBV2 and TRBJ1-1; no reliable D call. Germline CDR1 is SNHLY and CDR2 is FYNNEI. Between the trimmed V and J ends, which lost 3 bases and 1 base, there was a span of 6 bases. The CDR3 runs to 13 residues. The DNA of the CDR3 is TGTGCCAGCAGTGAGATTGAGAACACTGAAGCTTTCTTT. Translating gives CASSEIENTEAFF.

This clone was observed a handful of times. The rearrangement uses TRBV4-3 and TRBJ1-1, with D perhaps matching TRBD1 (5 bases). Germline V lookup: CDR1 LGHNA, CDR2 YSLEER. Trimming pared 3 bases from V and 3 bases from J, leaving 8 bases between. The CDR3 loop spans 13 amino acids. The CDR3 region has the DNA TGCGCCAGCAGCCACAGGGTGGACACTGAAGCTTTCTTT. Its protein product is CASSHRVDTEAFF.